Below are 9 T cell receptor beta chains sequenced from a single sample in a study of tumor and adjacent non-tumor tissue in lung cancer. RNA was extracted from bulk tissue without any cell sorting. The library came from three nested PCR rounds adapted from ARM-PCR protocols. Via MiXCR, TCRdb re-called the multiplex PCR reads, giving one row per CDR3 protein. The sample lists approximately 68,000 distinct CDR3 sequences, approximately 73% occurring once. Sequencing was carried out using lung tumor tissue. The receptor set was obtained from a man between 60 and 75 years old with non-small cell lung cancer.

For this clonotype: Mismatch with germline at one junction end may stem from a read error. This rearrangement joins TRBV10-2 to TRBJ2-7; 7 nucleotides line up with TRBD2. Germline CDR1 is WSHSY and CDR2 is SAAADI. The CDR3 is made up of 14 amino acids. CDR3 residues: CASTEGGNPYEQYF. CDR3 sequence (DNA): TGCGCTAGCACTGAGGGAGGGAACCCCTACGAGCAGTACTTC.

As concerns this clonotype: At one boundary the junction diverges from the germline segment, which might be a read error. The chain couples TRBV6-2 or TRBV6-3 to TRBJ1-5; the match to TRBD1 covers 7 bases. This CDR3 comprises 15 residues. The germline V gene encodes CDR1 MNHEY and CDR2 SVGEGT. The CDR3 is CASSPTGEGDQPQHF. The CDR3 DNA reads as TGTGCCAGCAGCCCTACAGGGGAAGGGGATCAGCCCCAACATTTT.

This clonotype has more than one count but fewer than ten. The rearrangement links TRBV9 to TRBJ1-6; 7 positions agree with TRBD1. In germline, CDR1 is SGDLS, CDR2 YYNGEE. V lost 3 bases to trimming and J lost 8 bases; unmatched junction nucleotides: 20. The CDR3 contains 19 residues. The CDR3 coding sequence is TGTGCCAGCAGCGACCGGGACAGCGCACGTCACCTTGGTTATTCACCCCTCCACTTT. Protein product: CASSDRDSARHLGYSPLHF.

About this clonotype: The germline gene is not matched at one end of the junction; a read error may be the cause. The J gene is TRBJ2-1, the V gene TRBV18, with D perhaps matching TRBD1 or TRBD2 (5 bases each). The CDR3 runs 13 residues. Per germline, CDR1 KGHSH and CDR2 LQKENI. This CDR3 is CASSSGPWNEEFF. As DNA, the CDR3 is TGTGCCAGCTCGTCGGGACCCTGGAATGAGGAGTTCTTC. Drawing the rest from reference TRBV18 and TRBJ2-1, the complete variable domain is NAGVMQNPRHLVRRRGQEARLRCSPMKGHSHVYWYRQLPEEGLKFMVYLQKENIIDESGMPKERFSAEFPKEGPSILRIQQVVRGDSAAYFCASSSGPWNEEFFGPGTRLTVL.

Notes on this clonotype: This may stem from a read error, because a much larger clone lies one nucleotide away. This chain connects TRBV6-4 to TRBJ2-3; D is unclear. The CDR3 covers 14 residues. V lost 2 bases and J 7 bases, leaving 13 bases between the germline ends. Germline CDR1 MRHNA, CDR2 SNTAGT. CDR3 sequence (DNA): TGTGCCAGCAGTGACGGTGTGGATACATATACGCAGTATTTT. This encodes CASSDGVDTYTQYF.

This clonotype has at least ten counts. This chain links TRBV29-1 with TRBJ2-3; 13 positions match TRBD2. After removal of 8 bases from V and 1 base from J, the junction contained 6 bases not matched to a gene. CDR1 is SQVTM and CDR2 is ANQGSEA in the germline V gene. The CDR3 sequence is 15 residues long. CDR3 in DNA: TGCAGCACCCGGACTAGCGGGAGCGGCACAGATACGCAGTATTTT. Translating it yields CSTRTSGSGTDTQYF.

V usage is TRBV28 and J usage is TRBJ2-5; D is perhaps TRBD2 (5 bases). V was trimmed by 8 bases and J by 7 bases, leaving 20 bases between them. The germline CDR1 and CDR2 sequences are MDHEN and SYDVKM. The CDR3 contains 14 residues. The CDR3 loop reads CASCWVGLRGTQYF. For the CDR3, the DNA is TGTGCCAGCTGTTGGGTGGGTCTACGGGGGACCCAGTACTTC.

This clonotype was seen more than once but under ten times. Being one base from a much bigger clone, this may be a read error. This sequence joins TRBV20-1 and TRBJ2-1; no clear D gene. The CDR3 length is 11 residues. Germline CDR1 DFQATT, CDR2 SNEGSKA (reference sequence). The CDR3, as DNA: TGCAGTGCTTCGACACTCGCCGAGCAGTTATTC. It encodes CSASTLAEQLF.

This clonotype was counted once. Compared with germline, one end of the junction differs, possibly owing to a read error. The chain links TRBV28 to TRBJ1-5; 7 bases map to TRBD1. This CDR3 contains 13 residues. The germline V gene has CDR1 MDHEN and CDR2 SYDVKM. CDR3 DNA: TGTGCCTGCAGAGAGGGGGCAGGGCAGCCCCAGCATTTT. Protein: CACREGAGQPQHF.